This T cell receptor (beta chain) was sequenced in a study (dated by TCRdb to between 2014 and 2016). Concerning the study at large: Whether tumor-infiltrating Tregs in breast cancer are recruited from blood Tregs or converted in situ from other CD4+ T cell subsets was tested. The study at large found these results: Rather than covering whole repertoires, validation in the larger cohort was restricted to a single TCR beta V-J rearrangement. Tumor memory CD4+ T cell TCR gene usage clustered with blood and lymph node memory CD4+ cells and lymph node naive CD4+ cells. The TCR alpha and beta sequences of tumor-infiltrating Tregs showed the greatest overlap with tumor naive CD4+ T cells, followed by blood naive CD4+ T cells.

Memory CD4+ T cells were isolated as CD4+CD45RO+CD25- cells. Tregs, naive and memory CD4+ T cells from tumor, blood and ipsilateral draining lymph nodes of about 5 breast cancer patients underwent full-length TCR alpha and beta sequencing. Tumor tissue and lymph nodes obtained by ipsilateral axillary dissection were perfused with PBS, cut into small pieces and digested using collagenase I and hyaluronidase. Sorted cell populations were confirmed by FACS to exceed 90% purity. Cut back by 3 bases and 5 bases, the V and J ends lie 9 bases apart. Based on the germline V gene, the CDR1 and CDR2 sequences are SGHTA and FQGTGA. The cysteine opens and the phenylalanine closes a CDR3 of 13 amino acids. The only DNA kept is the CDR3, 39 bases in frame from the first base. Full-length TCR variable regions were amplified by 5' RACE PCR using constant-region reverse primers, and then by semi-nested PCR using Nested Universal Primer A. The ReliaPrep RNA Cell Miniprep System was used to extract total RNA, which was then reverse transcribed into 5'RACE-ready cDNA with the SMARTer RACE 5'/3' Kit. Full-length TCR alpha and beta libraries were barcoded with multiplex adaptors and sequenced on an Illumina MiSeq. The authors' pipeline ran thus. For each of nine subset-tissue groups, sequencing data from the five patients were pooled, and the groups were compared by unsupervised clustering of TCR gene usage. Repertoire similarity was calculated with the Morisita-Horn index, weighting shared sequences by their contribution to each repertoire. Starting from the raw public reads, TCRdb applied fastp trimming at Q25, assembled clones with MiXCR and retained in-frame beta chains. Every distinct CDR3 protein forms one entry, paired with its most common genes and DNA. The V and J calls reflect TCRdb's pipeline rather than the authors' work. The sample contains tens of thousands of distinct CDR3 sequences, around 26% of them found a single time. 3% to 3.5% of the sample lies in the top ten.

On this clonotype: The antigen it binds to is not known. No base quality information exists; no much larger clone differs at one position.

Sample: tumor-infiltrating memory CD4+ T cells sorted from the breast tumor. The cell subset or site label, as the study defines it: memory CD4+ T cells, CD4+CD45RO+CD25-. The TCR originated in a female donor with breast cancer. This chain is built from TRBV7-3 and TRBJ2-3; the D gene assignment is ambiguous. Read as DNA, the sequence is TGTGCCAGCAGCTTGATGATGAAAGATACGCAGTATTTT. It specifies CASSLMMKDTQYF.